The following is a T cell receptor beta chain sequence with its context. The antigen remains unidentified. A read error may produce the germline difference seen at one junction end. The Oncomine TCR Beta short-read assay sequenced DNA from cultured CD4+ T cells. From CD4+ T cells that had been cultured, genomic DNA was extracted. TCRdb used MiXCR to reprocess the PCR reads, holding one entry per CDR3 protein. Of some 11,000 distinct CDR3 sequences listed, roughly 77% are singletons. This sample was included in a study of vaccination and CD4 T cells after COVID-19. The CDR3 spans 17 residues. Per the germline V gene, CDR1 is SEHNR and CDR2 is FQNEAQ (reference sequence). Described treatment: 10-day PBMC culture with coronavirus spike peptide pools or control peptides (ViraFEST assay). Cultures used more than 1.5 million PBMCs per well, 10 IU/ml IL-2 and approximately 10 ug/ml peptides.

The TCR comes from a human donor who had recovered from COVID-19. The chain joins TRBV7-9 to TRBJ1-2; possibly TRBD1 for D (6 bases). The sample comprised CD4+ T cells from blood, cultured in vitro. This CDR3 reads CASSPPGHGNSYLGYTF. In DNA, the CDR3 is TGCGCCAGCAGTCCACCGGGACACGGTAACAGCTACCTTGGCTACACCTTC.